This TCR beta chain was profiled in a study of blood T cell repertoires in COVID-19. Study information: The United States, Italy and Spain supplied acute and convalescent COVID-19 samples.

In germline, CDR1 is LGHDT, CDR2 YNNKEL (reference sequence). The CDR3 runs to 18 residues. V lost 0 bases, J lost 6 bases, and 14 bases stayed unmatched. The participants were between roughly 18 and 89 years old and came from about two dozen US areas. Either two negative PCRs, clearance, or symptom resolution qualified Cohort 3 donors as recovered. Under the authors' procedure: It was from reference gene primer amplification that nucleated cell counts were estimated. Assay: immunoSEQ multiplex PCR; the TCRdb copy retains only in-frame clones and omits some. D and trimming come from the DNA, and the V and J calls and clone size come from that table. The sample lists 250,000 to 300,000 clones; roughly 90% were seen once.

The sequencing input was PBMCs or T cells enriched from blood (not recorded which). The TCR was taken from a woman aged 55-70 years who had recovered from COVID-19. The chain carries TRBV3-1 (or the pseudogene TRBV3-2) and TRBJ2-3; TRBD2 aligns across 8 bases. CDR3 nucleotides: TGTGCCAGCAGCCAAGATACGATTAGCGGGGCCCTCGGGGATACGCAGTATTTT. Encoded protein: CASSQDTISGALGDTQYF.